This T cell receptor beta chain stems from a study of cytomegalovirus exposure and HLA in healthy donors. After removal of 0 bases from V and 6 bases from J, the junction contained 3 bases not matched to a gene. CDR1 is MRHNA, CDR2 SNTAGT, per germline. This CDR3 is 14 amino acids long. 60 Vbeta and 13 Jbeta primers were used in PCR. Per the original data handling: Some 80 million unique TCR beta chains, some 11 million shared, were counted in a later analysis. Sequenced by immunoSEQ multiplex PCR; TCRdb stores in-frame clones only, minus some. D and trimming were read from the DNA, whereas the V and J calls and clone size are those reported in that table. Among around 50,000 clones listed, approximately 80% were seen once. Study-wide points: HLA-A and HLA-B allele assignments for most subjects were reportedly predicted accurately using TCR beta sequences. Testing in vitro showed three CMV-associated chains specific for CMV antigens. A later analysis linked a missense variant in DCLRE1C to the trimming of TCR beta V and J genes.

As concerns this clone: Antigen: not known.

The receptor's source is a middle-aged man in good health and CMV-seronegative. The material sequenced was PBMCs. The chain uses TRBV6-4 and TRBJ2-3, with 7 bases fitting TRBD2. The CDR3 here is CASSDSTSKDTQYF. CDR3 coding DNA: TGTGCCAGCAGTGACTCGACTAGCAAGGATACGCAGTATTTT.